This T cell receptor (beta chain) was sequenced for a study of cytomegalovirus exposure and HLA in healthy donors. Study results and caveats: First-cohort TCR clusters tended to co-occur in the 130 or so validation repertoires, a later analysis found.

Clones were sequenced by immunoSEQ multiplex PCR, and TCRdb holds only the in-frame ones, with some missing. The repertoire includes 250,000 to 400,000 clones, approximately 88% of them detected once, and 0.9% to 1% sits in the top ten. Regarding this clone: Its antigen is undetermined.

The CDR3 is 14 residues long. V shed 5 bases, J shed 9 bases, and the junction held 9 bases outside the gene matches. Germline values: CDR1 SGHAT, CDR2 FQNNGV. Source material: PBMCs. The source is a man younger than 40 in good health and CMV-seronegative. The chain combines TRBV11-2 with TRBJ2-3, with 9 bases matching TRBD1. The CDR3, as DNA: TGTGCCAGCAGCCCAGGACAGGGGAGAGACACGCAGTATTTT. As protein: CASSPGQGRDTQYF.